A selection of T cell receptor beta chains follows, all from one sample in a study of blood T cell repertoires in COVID-19. The repertoire was sequenced with immunoSEQ multiplex PCR; TCRdb's copy has only in-frame clones and lacks some. The table has about 330,000 clones, roughly 86% seen once; the top ten hold about 5.4%. The sequenced sample was PBMCs or T cells enriched from blood (not recorded which). Receptor source: a woman aged 30 to 39 who had recovered from COVID-19. Both conserved end residues are part of each CDR3. Only some rows state a clone size, as once, few, many or a class for expanded clones.

j_call clone_size v_call cdr3_aa
TRBJ1-2 NA TRBV6-2/TRBV6-3 CASSSPGLGGGYTF
TRBJ1-5 NA TRBV4-3 CASSPRRGGNQPQHF
TRBJ2-7 NA TRBV2 CASNYISYEQYF
TRBJ2-3 NA TRBV5-1 CASSLEQLTDTQYF
TRBJ2-3 NA TRBV9 CASSVAPGLAGDTQYF
TRBJ1-1 NA TRBV27 CASSRGTGNTEAFF
TRBJ1-1 NA TRBV3-1/TRBV3-2 CASSSTGGIYTEAFF
TRBJ1-2 NA TRBV5-1 CASSADRGADGYTF
TRBJ1-2 NA TRBV6-5 CASIPGQGYGYTF
TRBJ1-2 NA TRBV3-1/TRBV3-2 CASSLPPGGYTF
TRBJ2-1 NA TRBV6-1 CASSEALRGREFF
TRBJ1-4 NA TRBV19 CASSTPGVNEKLFF
TRBJ2-2 NA TRBV19 CASSPAGGLYGTGELFF
TRBJ1-2 once TRBV7-2 CASSPDRGVYYGYTF
TRBJ2-3 NA TRBV7-9 CASSSQGTDTQYF
TRBJ2-1 once TRBV3-1/TRBV3-2 CASSPLSGGNNEQFF
TRBJ2-2 once TRBV9 CASSVEQAGINTGELFF
TRBJ2-5 NA TRBV12-3/TRBV12-4 CASSDSGETQYF
TRBJ1-2 NA TRBV10-3 CATQGAGGDNYGYTF
TRBJ2-1 once TRBV5-6 CASSLGWSSYNEQFF
TRBJ2-1 NA TRBV5-1 CASSTGLAGVSEQFF
TRBJ2-7 NA TRBV3-1/TRBV3-2 CASSQDLGHSYEQYF
TRBJ1-1 NA TRBV5-1 CASSMASGTGDGEAFF
TRBJ1-6 NA TRBV6-6 CASRQDRGRFVPLHF
TRBJ1-5 NA TRBV18 CASSPQGNSNQPQHF
TRBJ2-3 NA TRBV7-8 CASSYSWTSEADTQYF
TRBJ1-2 NA TRBV4-2 CASSQGEGRERYTF
TRBJ1-2 NA TRBV4-1 CASSQGYGYTF
TRBJ1-1 NA TRBV10-3 CAIGDRGTEAFF
TRBJ1-6 NA TRBV9 CASSEQTGYNSPLHF
TRBJ1-4 NA TRBV3-1/TRBV3-2 CASLGGGWTNEKLFF
TRBJ1-3 NA TRBV6-5 CASRYGQKDSGNTIYF
TRBJ2-1 NA TRBV12-3/TRBV12-4 CASSLGTPPEQFF
TRBJ1-4 NA TRBV27 CASSSSNRGLWEKLFF
TRBJ1-4 few TRBV5-1 CASSLMGNEKLFF
TRBJ1-2 NA TRBV3-1/TRBV3-2 CASSLNLRTARAYTF
TRBJ1-6 NA TRBV11-2 CASSTGGSYNSPLHF
TRBJ1-2 NA TRBV5-6 CASSLGPPGGYTF
TRBJ1-2 NA TRBV15 CATSRGVYGYTF
TRBJ1-1 NA TRBV10-2 CASRLAGPGGNTEAFF